A selection of T cell receptor beta chains follows, all from one sample in a study of cytomegalovirus exposure and HLA in healthy donors. The data were produced by immunoSEQ multiplex PCR, yet TCRdb's version contains in-frame clones alone and is incomplete. The sample has fewer than 250,000 clones, roughly three quarters seen once. What was sequenced was PBMCs. These receptors originate from a male donor in good health and CMV-seropositive. CDR3s include the opening cysteine and the closing phenylalanine or tryptophan.

V gene: TRBV4-2; CDR3 protein: CASSRGRGGNQPQHF
V gene: TRBV18; CDR3 protein: CASSSGTGTDTQYF
V gene: TRBV7-9; CDR3 protein: CSSSLTGQVATNEKLFF
V gene: TRBV6-5; CDR3 protein: CASSSLGQPQETQYF
V gene: TRBV18; CDR3 protein: CASSPPRTGANVLTF
V gene: TRBV4-3; CDR3 protein: CASSQETDYNEQFF
V gene: TRBV4-2; CDR3 protein: CASSQDLGRTEAFF
V gene: TRBV6-6; CDR3 protein: CASSYGSEAYEQYF
V gene: TRBV5-1; CDR3 protein: CASSSTAYGYTF
V gene: TRBV7-2; CDR3 protein: CASSRSSGDGQPQHF
V gene: TRBV7-2; CDR3 protein: CASSPHRNQPQHF
V gene: TRBV27; CDR3 protein: CASSFRQSHSPYEQYF
V gene: TRBV5-1; CDR3 protein: CASSLVASGGILYNEQFF
V gene: TRBV28; CDR3 protein: CASRLYEQYF
V gene: TRBV7-2; CDR3 protein: CATEVGGAADTQYF
V gene: TRBV14; CDR3 protein: CASSPSGGSLSGNTIYF
V gene: TRBV18; CDR3 protein: CASSPQGNQPQHF
V gene: TRBV11-2; CDR3 protein: CASSLEGRGGPTDTQYF
V gene: TRBV30; CDR3 protein: CAWAPGLVSEQYF
V gene: TRBV4-3; CDR3 protein: CASTDPRQVRGEQYF
V gene: TRBV14; CDR3 protein: CASSQVGGAPESTQYF
V gene: TRBV15; CDR3 protein: CATSRDQETQYF